Each of the 26 T cell receptor beta chains below was sequenced from the same sample in a study of post-analysis software for immune sequencing data. Study-wide findings and caveats: Compared with controls, patients had more of roughly five TRBV segments, including TRBV5-6, TRBV5-1 and TRBV20-1.

No cognate antigen is known for these TCRs. TCR beta cDNA libraries had unique molecular identifiers. TCRdb re-called the PCR reads through MiXCR, storing one row per CDR3 protein. The sample carries fewer than 850,000 distinct CDR3 sequences, roughly 30% recorded once. Sequencing was performed on blood. The receptors were sampled from a girl between 5 and 17 years old with multiple sclerosis.

This clonotype occurred a few times. As DNA, the CDR3 is TGCGCCAGCAGCCGACGGACCGAGGACTACACAGATACGCAGTATTTT. Its protein product is CASSRRTEDYTDTQYF. The chain employs TRBV4-1 and TRBJ2-3; D may be TRBD2 (6 bases). Germline loops: CDR1 MGHRA, CDR2 YSYEKL. The CDR3 runs to 16 residues. The V and J ends lost 4 bases and 2 bases respectively, with 16 bases between them.

This clonotype was found a few times. The V and J genes are TRBV29-1 and TRBJ1-5, with unresolved D. The CDR3 is 12 amino acids. CDR1 and CDR2 (germline): SQVTM, ANQGSEA. Trimming shortened V by 1 base and J by 6 bases, and 7 bases separated the two germline ends. The CDR3 sequence: CSVEVAFQPQHF. The CDR3 DNA follows: TGCAGCGTTGAAGTGGCCTTTCAGCCCCAGCATTTT.

The CDR3 DNA follows: TGTGCCAGCAGCGGACGGACAGGGGGTCATGGCTACACCTTC. This translates into CASSGRTGGHGYTF. This chain links TRBV7-9 with TRBJ1-2, with TRBD1 matching over 10 bases. CDR1 is SEHNR and CDR2 is FQNEAQ in the germline V gene (reference sequence). J gave up 6 bases and V 5 bases, and 6 bases lay outside the gene matches. This CDR3 comprises 14 residues. The full variable domain, its missing parts supplied by reference TRBV7-9 and TRBJ1-2, is DTGVSQNPRHKITKRGQNVTFRCDPISEHNRLYWYRQTLGQGPEFLTYFQNEAQLEKSRLLSDRFSAERPKGSFSTLEIQRTEQGDSAMYLCASSGRTGGHGYTFGSGTRLTVV.

This clonotype showed up just a few times. The chain uses TRBV3-1 and TRBJ2-7, with TRBD2 matching over 11 bases. Trimming cost V 4 bases and J 2 bases; bases outside gene matches: 7. The CDR3 is made up of 16 amino acids. Germline CDR1 is LGHDT and CDR2 is YNNKEL (reference sequence). CDR3 in amino acids: CASSPPGLAGAYEQYF. In DNA, the CDR3 is TGTGCCAGCAGCCCTCCCGGACTAGCGGGCGCCTACGAGCAGTACTTC.

This clonotype has a handful of counts. The chain has TRBV13 and TRBJ2-7, with D perhaps TRBD1 (6 bases). Trimming removed 5 bases from V and 2 bases from J, with 13 bases in between. From germline, CDR1 is PRHDT and CDR2 FYEKMQ (reference sequence). The CDR3 totals 14 residues. The CDR3 DNA is TGTGCCAGCAGCGACGACAGGTACCCCTACGAGCAGTACTTC. This encodes CASSDDRYPYEQYF.

This clonotype was detected only a few times. This sequence joins TRBV5-6 and TRBJ2-3; D is possibly TRBD1 (5 bases). The V end was cut by 5 bases, the J end by 0 bases, with 19 bases between. The CDR3 covers 17 residues. The germline V gene has CDR1 SGHDT and CDR2 YYEEEE. CDR3 coding DNA: TGTGCCAGCAGACCAATGGGGCAGGGTGGGAGCACAGATACGCAGTATTTT. Its protein is CASRPMGQGGSTDTQYF. The whole variable domain, filled in from reference TRBV5-6 and TRBJ2-3, reads DAGVTQSPTHLIKTRGQQVTLRCSPKSGHDTVSWYQQALGQGPQFIFQYYEEEERQRGNFPDRFSGHQFPNYSSELNVNALLLGDSALYLCASRPMGQGGSTDTQYFGPGTRLTVL.

This sequence joins TRBV9 and TRBJ2-5, with 10 bases lining up with TRBD2. V gave up 1 base and J gave up 2 bases; unmatched junction bases: 5. This CDR3 has 16 amino acids. The germline CDR1 and CDR2 sequences are SGDLS and YYNGEE. The CDR3 protein is CASSVQPAGGQETQYF. CDR3 DNA: TGTGCCAGCAGCGTACAACCAGCGGGAGGGCAAGAGACCCAGTACTTC.

This clonotype occurred once. The gene calls are TRBV16 and TRBJ2-1; D gene ambiguous. Germline V gene lookup returns CDR1 KGHSY and CDR2 FQNENV. Trimming removed 1 base at V and 2 bases at J, with 3 bases between. This CDR3 spans 13 amino acids. The CDR3 DNA reads as TGTGCCAGCAGCCAATACCCCTACAATGAGCAGTTCTTC. Translation gives CASSQYPYNEQFF.

The genes are TRBV2 and TRBJ2-5, with D unresolved. The CDR3 totals 15 residues. Germline V gives CDR1 SNHLY, CDR2 FYNNEI. V dropped 3 bases and J dropped 1 base, with 12 bases sitting between them. The DNA for the CDR3 is TGTGCCAGCAGTGATATCGGTGACGGCCAAGAGACCCAGTACTTC. Its protein product is CASSDIGDGQETQYF.

This clonotype was seen more than once but under ten times. This chain's CDR3 is CASSQVRDSRETQYF. The CDR3 nucleotides read TGTGCCAGCAGCCAAGTCCGGGACAGCCGAGAGACCCAGTACTTC. This chain links TRBV3-1 with TRBJ2-5; the match to TRBD1 covers 7 bases. The CDR3 is 15 residues long. Germline CDR1 is LGHDT and CDR2 is YNNKEL (reference sequence). With V trimmed by 1 base and J by 4 bases, 6 bases remained unmatched.

This clonotype was seen only a few times. J is TRBJ1-2 and V is TRBV5-1; no definite D call. The CDR3 is made up of 16 amino acids. Germline V CDR1 and CDR2: SGHRS, YFSETQ. V gave up 1 base and J gave up 2 bases, with 15 bases separating them. This CDR3 reads CASSLSSAGMNYGYTF. The DNA for the CDR3 is TGCGCCAGCAGCTTGAGTTCGGCCGGGATGAACTATGGCTACACCTTC.

The chain has TRBV29-1 and TRBJ1-2; D perhaps matches TRBD1 (6 bases). The CDR3 covers 12 residues. The ends were cut back, 0 bases at V and 10 bases at J, with 12 bases in the middle. Germline CDR1 is SQVTM and CDR2 is ANQGSEA. The CDR3 DNA follows: TGCAGCGTTGAAGATTCAGGGGAGGACTACACCTTC. Translation gives CSVEDSGEDYTF.

This clonotype was seen only a few times. The rearrangement links TRBV3-1 to TRBJ2-1, with TRBD2 identical over 10 bases. CDR1 LGHDT and CDR2 YNNKEL come from the germline V gene (reference sequence). The CDR3 runs to 16 residues. V gave up 0 bases and J gave up 6 bases; unmatched junction bases: 5. This CDR3 reads CASSQDLAGVSNEQFF. The CDR3 nucleotides are TGTGCCAGCAGCCAAGATCTAGCGGGAGTGTCCAATGAGCAGTTCTTC.

This clonotype was seen a single time. A junction end diverges from the germline sequence, so it may reflect a read error. The rearrangement uses TRBV7-9 and TRBJ2-7; either TRBD1 or TRBD2 may fit D (7 bases each). This CDR3 has 15 residues. The germline V gene has CDR1 SEHNR and CDR2 FQNEAQ (reference sequence). CDR3 protein: CAGRPGAGGAYEQYF. In DNA, the CDR3 is TGTGCCGGCAGACCCGGGGCAGGGGGGGCCTACGAGCAGTACTTC. The full variable domain, in which reference TRBV7-9 and TRBJ2-7 provide the parts outside the CDR3, is DTGVSQNPRHKITKRGQNVTFRCDPISEHNRLYWYRQTLGQGPEFLTYFQNEAQLEKSRLLSDRFSAERPKGSFSTLEIQRTEQGDSAMYLCAGRPGAGGAYEQYFGPGTRLTVT.

The chain combines TRBV29-1 with TRBJ1-2, with no clear D. Germline V gives CDR1 SQVTM, CDR2 ANQGSEA. Trimming took 0 bases from V and 8 from J, leaving 16 bases between them. The CDR3 consists of 14 residues. CDR3 in DNA: TGCAGCGTTGAAGATCGGACGGTCCAGTACGGCTACACCTTC. Encoded protein: CSVEDRTVQYGYTF.

The chain carries TRBV25-1 and TRBJ2-5; D is uncertain. V lost 5 bases and J lost 3, with 16 bases in between. The CDR3 loop spans 15 amino acids. CDR1 and CDR2 from the germline V gene are MGHDK and SYGVNS. The CDR3 is CASSLYPANKETQYF. The CDR3 DNA sequence: TGTGCCAGCAGTCTATATCCAGCGAATAAAGAGACCCAGTACTTC.

This clonotype occurred a few times. The V gene is TRBV7-9, the J gene TRBJ2-1; 7 positions agree with TRBD2. With 5 bases clipped from V and 4 bases from J, the junction kept 20 bases outside the gene matches. CDR3 length: 19 amino acids. Germline CDR1 SEHNR, CDR2 FQNEAQ (reference sequence). CDR3 amino acids: CASSDTMGGTVGRYNEQFF. CDR3 DNA: TGTGCCAGCAGCGACACTATGGGGGGAACGGTCGGGAGGTACAATGAGCAGTTCTTC.

This clonotype was seen more than once but under ten times. V usage is TRBV18 and J usage is TRBJ2-7; 10 nucleotides agree with TRBD2. The V gene end was trimmed by 2 bases and the J gene end by 3 bases; junction bases not matched to a gene: 4. This CDR3 contains 15 residues. The germline V gene encodes CDR1 KGHSH and CDR2 LQKENI. The chain's CDR3 is CASSPSLAGDYEQYF. The CDR3 nucleotides are TGTGCCAGCTCACCATCGCTAGCGGGAGACTACGAGCAGTACTTC.

The rearrangement uses TRBV9 and TRBJ2-7; D tentatively fits TRBD1 or TRBD2 (5 bases each). The germline V gene encodes CDR1 SGDLS and CDR2 YYNGEE. The CDR3 runs to 15 residues. V dropped 2 bases and J dropped 3 bases, with 15 bases sitting between them. The CDR3 DNA sequence: TGTGCCAGCAGCGTTACTGGGACCCCCGACTACGAGCAGTACTTC. Encoded protein: CASSVTGTPDYEQYF. The full variable domain, in which reference TRBV9 and TRBJ2-7 provide the parts outside the CDR3, is DSGVTQTPKHLITATGQRVTLRCSPRSGDLSVYWYQQSLDQGLQFLIQYYNGEERAKGNILERFSAQQFPDLHSELNLSSLELGDSALYFCASSVTGTPDYEQYFGPGTRLTVT.

This clonotype was seen a few times. The chain carries TRBV12-3 or TRBV12-4 and TRBJ2-4; D may be TRBD1 (5 bases). V shed 3 bases and J shed 8 bases, with 11 bases lying between them. CDR3 length equals 13 residues. The CDR3 DNA follows: TGTGCCAGCAGTTTGCATCAGGGTGACATTCAGTACTTC. This codes for CASSLHQGDIQYF.

This clonotype was found a few times. The chain is built from TRBV11-2 and TRBJ2-3; D gene ambiguous. This CDR3 has 17 amino acids. The germline V gene has CDR1 SGHAT and CDR2 FQNNGV. V was trimmed by 0 bases and J by 3 bases, leaving 16 bases between them. The CDR3 DNA follows: TGTGCCAGCAGCTTAGATTCCGGACCTTCCAAAACAGATACGCAGTATTTT. This encodes CASSLDSGPSKTDTQYF.

The chain uses TRBV28 and TRBJ2-4; TRBD1 matches 7 bases. The J call may not be correct, given that the DNA end is closer to TRBJ2-7. Germline assignment: CDR1 MDHEN and CDR2 SYDVKM. CDR3 length: 15 residues. DNA for the CDR3: TGTGCCAGCAGTTTAGGCTTGGGGACAGCCTACGAGCAGTACTTC. It is translated as CASSLGLGTAYEQYF.

This clonotype was recorded many times. The rearrangement links TRBV10-3 to TRBJ2-3, with 7 positions matching TRBD1. The CDR3 sequence is 14 residues long. Per germline, CDR1 ENHRY and CDR2 SYGVKD. J was trimmed by 3 bases and V by 4 bases; bases with no gene match: 4. The CDR3, as DNA: TGTGCCATCAGTGGGGGACAGATTACAGATACGCAGTATTTT. This gives the protein CAISGGQITDTQYF.

The J gene is TRBJ2-3, the V gene TRBV6-1; the D gene is possibly TRBD2 (6 bases). Germline CDR1 and CDR2: MNHNS and SASEGT. The CDR3 has 16 amino acids. The V gene lost 4 bases and the J gene lost 2 bases, with 16 bases spanning the gap. The CDR3 spells CASSVTPGLFTDTQYF. The CDR3 bases are TGTGCCAGCAGTGTAACGCCGGGACTCTTCACAGATACGCAGTATTTT.

In regard to this clonotype: Given a much more abundant clone one base away, this may be a read error. This rearrangement joins TRBV29-1 to TRBJ2-7; TRBD2 matches at 7 bases. The CDR3 extends over 13 amino acids. CDR1 SQVTM and CDR2 ANQGSEA come from the germline V gene. The CDR3 DNA reads TGCAGCGTTGAAACGGGGGGAGGCTACGAGCAGGACTTC. Translated: CSVETGGGYEQDF.

The rearrangement joins TRBV7-2 to TRBJ2-7; perhaps TRBD1 as D (5 bases). The ends were cut back, 0 bases at V and 5 bases at J, with 17 bases in the middle. The CDR3 contains 16 residues. The germline gives CDR1 SGHTA, CDR2 FQGNSA. The CDR3 DNA is TGTGCCAGCAGCTTAGCCAAGGGGCGTTTCGTCCACGAGCAGTACTTC. Encoded protein: CASSLAKGRFVHEQYF.